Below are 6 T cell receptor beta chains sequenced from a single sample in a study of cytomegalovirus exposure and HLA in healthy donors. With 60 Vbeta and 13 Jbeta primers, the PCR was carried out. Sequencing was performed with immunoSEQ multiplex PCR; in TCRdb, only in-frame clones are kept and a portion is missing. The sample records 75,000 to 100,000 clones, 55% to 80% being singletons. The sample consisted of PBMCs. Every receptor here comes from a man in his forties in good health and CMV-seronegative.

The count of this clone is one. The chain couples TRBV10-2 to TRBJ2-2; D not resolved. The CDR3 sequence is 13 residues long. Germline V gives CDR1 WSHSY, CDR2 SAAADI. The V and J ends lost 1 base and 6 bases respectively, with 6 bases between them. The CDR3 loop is CASSEYSPGELFF. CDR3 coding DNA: TGCGCCAGCAGTGAGTACAGCCCCGGGGAGCTGTTTTTT.

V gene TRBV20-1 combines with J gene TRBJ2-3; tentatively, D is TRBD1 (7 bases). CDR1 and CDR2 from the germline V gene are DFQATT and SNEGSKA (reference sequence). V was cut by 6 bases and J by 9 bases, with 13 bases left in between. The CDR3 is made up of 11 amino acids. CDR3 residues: CSARSGGTQYF. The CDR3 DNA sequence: TGCAGTGCCCGGTCAGGGGGGACGCAGTATTTT.

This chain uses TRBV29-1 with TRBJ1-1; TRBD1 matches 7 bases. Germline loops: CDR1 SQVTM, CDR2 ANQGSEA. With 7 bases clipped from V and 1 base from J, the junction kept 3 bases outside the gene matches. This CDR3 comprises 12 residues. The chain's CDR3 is CSAGGGNTEAFF. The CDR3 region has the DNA TGCAGCGCAGGGGGAGGGAACACTGAAGCTTTCTTT.

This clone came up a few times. The DNA of the CDR3 is TGTGCCAGCAGCTTAGCCGGACAGGCTGAAGCTTTCTTT. This translates into CASSLAGQAEAFF. This chain joins TRBV7-2 and TRBJ1-1; TRBD1 matches 7 bases. CDR1 and CDR2 (germline): SGHTA, FQGNSA. The CDR3 runs 13 residues. The V segment lost 0 bases and the J segment 6 bases; nucleotides outside the gene matches: 1.

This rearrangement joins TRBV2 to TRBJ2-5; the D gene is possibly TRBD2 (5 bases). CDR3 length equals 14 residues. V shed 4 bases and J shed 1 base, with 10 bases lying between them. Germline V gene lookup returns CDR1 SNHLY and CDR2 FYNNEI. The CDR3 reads CASSGWGVQETQYF. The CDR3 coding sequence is TGTGCCAGCAGTGGATGGGGAGTCCAAGAGACCCAGTACTTC.

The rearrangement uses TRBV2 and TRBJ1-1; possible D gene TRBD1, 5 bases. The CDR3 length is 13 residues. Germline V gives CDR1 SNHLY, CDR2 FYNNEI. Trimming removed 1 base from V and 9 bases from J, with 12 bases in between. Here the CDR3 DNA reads TGTGCCAGCAGTGAAGAAGACAGAGGAAAAGCTTTCTTT. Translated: CASSEEDRGKAFF. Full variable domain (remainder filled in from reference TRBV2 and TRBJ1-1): EPEVTQTPSHQVTQMGQEVILRCVPISNHLYFYWYRQILGQKVEFLVSFYNNEISEKSEIFDDQFSVERPDGSNFTLKIRSTKLEDSAMYFCASSEEDRGKAFFGQGTRLTVV.